The 9 T cell receptor beta chains below were found in one sample sequenced in a study of T cells in Graves' hyperthyroidism and ophthalmopathy. The CDR3 regions of TCR beta were amplified from RNA transcripts. TCR CDR3 underwent first-round RT-PCR with the HTBI primer set. MiXCR, run by TCRdb on the multiplex PCR reads, gives a single entry per CDR3 protein. The sample lists under 650,000 distinct CDR3 sequences, 15% to 20% occurring once. The sequencing sample was made of blood. All receptors come from a woman under 40 with Graves' hyperthyroidism.

The V and J genes are TRBV24-1 and TRBJ1-4, with D possibly matching TRBD1 (5 bases). V lost 4 bases to trimming and J lost 3 bases, with 14 bases between them. CDR3 length: 16 amino acids. Germline V CDR1 and CDR2: KGHDR, SFDVKD. The CDR3 nucleotides read TGTGCCACCAGTGAAGGGGCCATTCCGTCTAATGAAAAACTGTTTTTT. Translation: CATSEGAIPSNEKLFF.

This clonotype showed up just a few times. The chain is built from TRBV4-1 and TRBJ2-7, with TRBD2 as a possible D gene (6 bases). Germline CDR1 is MGHRA and CDR2 is YSYEKL. This CDR3 has 16 residues. Trimming removed 0 bases from V and 2 bases from J, with 14 bases in between. The CDR3 bases are TGCGCCAGCAGCCAAGAGGGGAGGAGGGCGACCTACGAGCAGTACTTC. Translating gives CASSQEGRRATYEQYF.

This clonotype was detected many times. The chain has TRBV29-1 and TRBJ1-1; a possible D gene is TRBD1 (5 bases). There are 14 residues in the CDR3. The germline V gene has CDR1 SQVTM and CDR2 ANQGSEA. Trimming left V 3 bases short and J 4 bases short, with 15 bases between. CDR3 in DNA: TGCAGCGTTGAGTTGGCAGGGAAGTTCACTGAAGCTTTCTTT. It codes for CSVELAGKFTEAFF.

In its sample, this clonotype was seen many times. The junction departs from the called germline gene at one end, perhaps through a read error. The V gene is TRBV20-1, the J gene TRBJ2-1; 8 bases are shared with TRBD2. The CDR3 consists of 15 residues. Per germline, CDR1 DFQATT and CDR2 SNEGSKA (reference sequence). CDR3 in amino acids: CSAGEGLAGVAEQFF. The CDR3 nucleotides read TGCAGTGCTGGAGAAGGACTAGCCGGAGTGGCTGAGCAGTTCTTC.

This clonotype was counted between two and nine times. The chain combines TRBV3-1 with TRBJ2-3; 7 bases are shared with TRBD1. The J segment lost 7 bases and the V segment lost 0 bases, leaving 10 bases of the junction unmatched. Looked up from germline, CDR1 is LGHDT and CDR2 is YNNKEL (reference sequence). This CDR3 is 16 amino acids long. The CDR3 coding sequence is TGTGCCAGCAGCCAAGAAACGGGACAGACGTTTTATACGCAGTATTTT. This encodes CASSQETGQTFYTQYF.

This clonotype was counted ten times or more. V and J are TRBV11-2 and TRBJ1-2, with D perhaps matching TRBD1 (6 bases). Germline CDR1 is SGHAT and CDR2 is FQNNGV. V was trimmed by 5 bases and J by 4 bases, leaving 17 bases between them. This CDR3 has 15 residues. In DNA, the CDR3 is TGTGCCAGCAGCCCCTTTATGACAGGTCGCTATGGCTACACCTTC. It codes for CASSPFMTGRYGYTF.

This chain uses TRBV18 with TRBJ1-2, with D tentatively TRBD1 (5 bases). Per germline, CDR1 KGHSH and CDR2 LQKENI. Between the trimmed V and J ends, which lost 3 bases and 0 bases, there was a span of 8 bases. CDR3 length: 14 amino acids. CDR3 in amino acids: CASSPDSANYGYTF. CDR3 DNA sequence: TGTGCCAGCTCACCCGACAGCGCTAACTATGGCTACACCTTC.

The V and J genes are TRBV7-8 and TRBJ1-1, with D tentatively TRBD1 (6 bases). From germline, CDR1 is SGHVS and CDR2 FQNEAQ. This CDR3 is built from 13 residues. With 5 bases removed from V and 9 bases from J, the gap between germline ends came to 16 bases. For the CDR3, the DNA is TGTGCCAGCAGCCCCCTGGACAGCTTGAAAGCTTTCTTT. It specifies CASSPLDSLKAFF. The variable domain in full, with the rest retrieved from reference TRBV7-8 and TRBJ1-1, is GAGVSQSPRYKVAKRGQDVALRCDPISGHVSLFWYQQALGQGPEFLTYFQNEAQLDKSGLPSDRFFAERPEGSVSTLKIQRTQQEDSAVYLCASSPLDSLKAFFGQGTRLTVV.

The sample holds many counts of this clonotype. V and J are TRBV2 and TRBJ1-6, with D unresolved. The length of the CDR3 is 13 residues. V was pared by 9 bases and J by 0 bases, with 6 bases between. CDR1 and CDR2 from the germline V gene are SNHLY and FYNNEI. CDR3 in DNA: TGTGCCAGTGAAATCTCCTATAATTCACCCCTCCACTTT. Translation gives CASEISYNSPLHF.